Following are 31 T cell receptor beta chains from one sample sequenced in a study of CD4 T cells in relation to SARS-CoV-2 and coronaviruses. Which antigens these TCRs recognize remains unknown. Unexposed donor CD4+ T cells date from about 2011-2018, before the COVID-19 pandemic. Isolation of CD4+ T cells took place after around 11 days in culture. TCRdb's table, derived via immunoSEQ multiplex PCR, lists solely in-frame clones and lacks some. The table has over 15,000 clones, roughly 80% seen once. Sequencing input: CD4+ T cells from PBMCs, cultured in vitro. The receptors originated from a human donor in good health.

V gene TRBV12-3 or TRBV12-4 combines with J gene TRBJ2-5, with a weak D call TRBD2 (5 bases). Trimming stripped 5 bases from V and 5 bases from J, with 9 bases between. CDR3 length equals 12 residues. CDR3 residues: CASSPRGETQYF. The CDR3 coding sequence is TGTGCCAGCAGTCCCCGAGGGGAGACCCAGTACTTC.

The rearrangement links TRBV18 to TRBJ2-3, with unresolved D. The CDR3 loop spans 12 amino acids. V was shortened by 5 bases and J by 5 bases, with 8 bases between the two germline ends. Germline V gives CDR1 KGHSH, CDR2 LQKENI. CDR3 DNA: TGTGCCAGCTCAGGGGATGGAGATACGCAGTATTTT. Translating it yields CASSGDGDTQYF.

V and J are TRBV15 and TRBJ1-4; tentatively, D is TRBD1 (6 bases). The CDR3 sequence is 15 residues long. The germline gives CDR1 LNHNV, CDR2 YYDKDF (reference sequence). V was trimmed by 3 bases and J by 8 bases, leaving 16 bases between them. As DNA, the CDR3 is TGTGCCACCAGCAGTCCCGGGGGGCAGGTGGAAAAACTGTTTTTT. Residues: CATSSPGGQVEKLFF. Full variable domain (missing parts from reference TRBV15 and TRBJ1-4): DAMVIQNPRYQVTQFGKPVTLSCSQTLNHNVMYWYQQKSSQAPKLLFHYYDKDFNNEADTPDNFQSRRPNTSFCFLDIRSPGLGDTAMYLCATSSPGGQVEKLFFGSGTQLSVL.

As for this clone: A read error may account for a junction end that differs from germline. The chain has TRBV6-2 or TRBV6-3 and TRBJ2-1; 7 nucleotides agree with TRBD2. The CDR3 sequence is 12 residues long. The germline V gene has CDR1 MNHEY and CDR2 SVGEGT. The CDR3 nucleotides read TGTGCCAGCAGTGACTCACCCCGGGAGGAGTTCTTC. Translating gives CASSDSPREEFF.

This chain joins TRBV19 and TRBJ1-1; D is unclear. Germline V gives CDR1 LNHDA, CDR2 SQIVND (reference sequence). The CDR3 runs to 14 residues. The V end was cut by 1 base, the J end by 3 bases, with 9 bases between. The CDR3 loop is CASSIGGGDTEAFF. The CDR3 region has the DNA TGTGCCAGTAGTATAGGGGGTGGGGACACTGAAGCTTTCTTT.

This clone showed up just a few times. This chain links TRBV12-5 with TRBJ2-2, with 15 positions matching TRBD2. Trimming at V came to 1 base and at J to 5 bases, leaving 8 bases not matched to a gene. The CDR3 contains 19 residues. The germline CDR1 and CDR2 sequences are LGHNT and FRNRAP. CDR3 coding DNA: TGTGCTAGTGGTTTGGGGAGGGGACTAGCGGGAGGCGAAACCGGGGAGCTGTTTTTT. Residues: CASGLGRGLAGGETGELFF. The full variable domain, its missing parts supplied by reference TRBV12-5 and TRBJ2-2, is DARVTQTPRHKVTEMGQEVTMRCQPILGHNTVFWYRQTMMQGLELLAYFRNRAPLDDSGMPKDRFSAEMPDATLATLKIQPSEPRDSAVYFCASGLGRGLAGGETGELFFGEGSRLTVL.

The chain joins TRBV7-8 to TRBJ1-5; 7 bases fit TRBD1. Germline values: CDR1 SGHVS, CDR2 FQNEAQ. CDR3 length equals 14 residues. J was trimmed by 6 bases and V by 8 bases; bases with no gene match: 10. The CDR3 region has the DNA TGTGCCAGCCTACCGACAGGGCGAAGTCAGCCCCAGCATTTT. This sequence encodes CASLPTGRSQPQHF.

This clone came up a few times. The rearrangement links TRBV9 to TRBJ2-1, with D possibly being TRBD2 (6 bases). There are 16 residues in the CDR3. V lost 0 bases, J lost 4 bases, and 14 bases lay in between. Germline lookup yields CDR1 SGDLS and CDR2 YYNGEE. Here the CDR3 reads CASSVGISGAYNEQFF. CDR3 DNA: TGTGCCAGCAGCGTAGGAATTAGCGGCGCGTACAATGAGCAGTTCTTC. Filled out from reference TRBV9 and TRBJ2-1, the complete variable domain reads DSGVTQTPKHLITATGQRVTLRCSPRSGDLSVYWYQQSLDQGLQFLIQYYNGEERAKGNILERFSAQQFPDLHSELNLSSLELGDSALYFCASSVGISGAYNEQFFGPGTRLTVL.

The rearrangement joins TRBV28 to TRBJ1-5; possibly TRBD1 for D (6 bases). V gave up 6 bases and J gave up 2 bases, with 8 bases separating them. The CDR3 is 13 amino acids. CDR1 and CDR2 (germline): MDHEN, SYDVKM. CDR3 DNA sequence: TGTGCCAGCAGGTGGACAGGCAATCAGCCCCAGCATTTT. This translates into CASRWTGNQPQHF. The variable domain in full, with the rest retrieved from reference TRBV28 and TRBJ1-5, is DVKVTQSSRYLVKRTGEKVFLECVQDMDHENMFWYRQDPGLGLRLIYFSYDVKMKEKGDIPEGYSVSREKKERFSLILESASTNQTSMYLCASRWTGNQPQHFGDGTRLSIL.

The chain employs TRBV19 and TRBJ2-7; 7 bases are a match to TRBD2. CDR1 is LNHDA and CDR2 is SQIVND in the germline V gene (reference sequence). The length of the CDR3 is 15 residues. V lost 5 bases and J lost 6; bases outside the gene matches: 13. CDR3 sequence: CASSPSSSGSFEQYF. In DNA, the CDR3 is TGTGCCAGTAGTCCTTCGTCTAGCGGCAGCTTCGAGCAGTACTTC.

This clone was observed a few times. The rearrangement joins TRBV28 to TRBJ1-2; D uncertain. Trimming cost V 2 bases and J 1 base, with 8 bases left between them. The V gene's germline CDR1 is MDHEN and CDR2 SYDVKM. This CDR3 region has 14 residues. This chain's CDR3 is CASSLIGNNYGYTF. The CDR3 coding sequence is TGTGCCAGCAGTTTAATTGGCAATAACTATGGCTACACCTTC.

The rearrangement joins TRBV10-3 to TRBJ2-1; TRBD2 matches 9 bases. In germline, CDR1 is ENHRY, CDR2 SYGVKD. The CDR3 runs to 14 residues. J lost 10 bases, V lost 3 bases, and 7 bases had no gene match. The CDR3 DNA follows: TGTGCCATCAGTGATGTAGCGGGAGCCAGCGAGCAGTTCTTC. Its translation: CAISDVAGASEQFF.

V gene TRBV4-2 combines with J gene TRBJ2-4; 7 nucleotides align to TRBD1. V gave up 0 bases and J gave up 0 bases; unmatched junction bases: 5. Germline CDR1 and CDR2: LGHNA and YNFKEQ. This CDR3 is built from 17 residues. CDR3 coding DNA: TGTGCCAGCAGCCAAGATCCGGGGACAGCAGCCAAAAACATTCAGTACTTC. Its translation is CASSQDPGTAAKNIQYF.

In its sample, this clone was seen a few times. This chain connects TRBV19 to TRBJ2-2; 8 nucleotides align to TRBD2. This CDR3 spans 15 amino acids. J gave up 1 base and V 6 bases, and 4 bases lay outside the gene matches. Per the germline V gene, CDR1 is LNHDA and CDR2 is SQIVND (reference sequence). The CDR3 DNA reads TGTGCCAGTAGCGCCGGGACTAGGAACACCGGGGAGCTGTTTTTT. This codes for CASSAGTRNTGELFF.

The J gene is TRBJ1-4, the V gene TRBV19, with TRBD1 identical over 8 bases. Germline lookup yields CDR1 LNHDA and CDR2 SQIVND (reference sequence). V lost 6 bases to trimming and J lost 11 bases; unmatched junction nucleotides: 11. The CDR3 length is 14 residues. The CDR3: CASRFPGTGSKLFF. The CDR3 DNA reads as TGTGCCAGTAGGTTCCCGGGGACAGGCTCGAAACTGTTTTTT.

V is TRBV5-5 and J is TRBJ2-5; D remains ambiguous. The V gene's germline CDR1 is SGHKS and CDR2 YYEKEE (reference sequence). The CDR3 covers 14 residues. The V end was cut by 0 bases, the J end by 3 bases, with 9 bases between. DNA for the CDR3: TGTGCCAGCAGCTTGGTACAGACCGAAGAGACCCAGTACTTC. This encodes CASSLVQTEETQYF.

The V gene is TRBV28, the J gene TRBJ1-1; D gene unclear. V lost 10 bases, J lost 8 bases, and 17 bases lay in between. Germline V gene data show CDR1 as MDHEN and CDR2 as SYDVKM. The CDR3 has 12 residues. DNA for the CDR3: TGTGCCACCTGGGGATGGCCCCAAGAAGCTTTCTTT. Its translation: CATWGWPQEAFF.

The chain links TRBV19 to TRBJ2-4; 11 bases line up with TRBD2. Germline CDR1 reads LNHDA; CDR2 reads SQIVND (reference sequence). V trimming: 2 bases; J trimming: 0 bases; junction bases outside the gene matches: 3. The CDR3 extends over 17 amino acids. The DNA for the CDR3 is TGTGCCAGTAGTATACTAGCGGGAGGAACAGCCAAAAACATTCAGTACTTC. This sequence encodes CASSILAGGTAKNIQYF.

This chain uses TRBV19 with TRBJ2-7; 10 nucleotides align to TRBD2. CDR3 length: 14 amino acids. Germline V gene lookup returns CDR1 LNHDA and CDR2 SQIVND (reference sequence). Unmatched junction bases numbered 3, after V lost 5 bases and J lost 2 bases. For the CDR3, the DNA is TGTGCCAGTAGTTTAGCGGGAGGACCCTACGAGCAGTACTTC. Residues: CASSLAGGPYEQYF.

The chain combines TRBV6-1 with TRBJ1-2; D is possibly TRBD1 (5 bases). Germline V CDR1 and CDR2: MNHNS, SASEGT. V was pared by 1 base and J by 4 bases, with 19 bases between. This CDR3 is 17 amino acids long. In DNA, the CDR3 is TGTGCCAGCAGTGAAGTTGGAGACCCTACGGGGCTCTATGGCTACACCTTC. This gives the protein CASSEVGDPTGLYGYTF.

This clone was observed a few times. The chain has TRBV28 and TRBJ1-5, with TRBD1 as a possible D gene (5 bases). This CDR3 contains 14 residues. V was shortened by 8 bases and J by 4 bases, with 15 bases between the two germline ends. The germline gives CDR1 MDHEN, CDR2 SYDVKM. The CDR3 DNA is TGTGCCAGCCGTTCCCGTAGGGGAAATCAGCCCCAGCATTTT. Its protein is CASRSRRGNQPQHF. Combining the CDR3 with reference TRBV28 and TRBJ1-5 gives the whole variable domain DVKVTQSSRYLVKRTGEKVFLECVQDMDHENMFWYRQDPGLGLRLIYFSYDVKMKEKGDIPEGYSVSREKKERFSLILESASTNQTSMYLCASRSRRGNQPQHFGDGTRLSIL.

The chain has TRBV7-3 and TRBJ2-3; D not certain. The CDR3 consists of 14 residues. Trimming took 5 bases from V and 0 from J, leaving 9 bases between them. The germline V gene has CDR1 SGHTA and CDR2 FQGTGA. Written as DNA, the CDR3 is TGTGCCAGCAGCCCCCGGAAGAGCACAGATACGCAGTATTTT. Translating gives CASSPRKSTDTQYF.

This clone came up once. The rearrangement links TRBV7-8 to TRBJ1-1; TRBD1 matches 7 bases. Germline values: CDR1 SGHVS, CDR2 FQNEAQ. The junction had 6 bases not matched to a gene; V was cut back by 5 bases and J by 6 bases. CDR3 length equals 13 residues. The DNA for the CDR3 is TGTGCCAGCAGCAGCCGACAGGGATCTGAAGCTTTCTTT. This sequence encodes CASSSRQGSEAFF. The whole variable domain, remainder taken from reference TRBV7-8 and TRBJ1-1, is GAGVSQSPRYKVAKRGQDVALRCDPISGHVSLFWYQQALGQGPEFLTYFQNEAQLDKSGLPSDRFFAERPEGSVSTLKIQRTQQEDSAVYLCASSSRQGSEAFFGQGTRLTVV.

The gene calls are TRBV15 and TRBJ1-6; the match to TRBD1 covers 11 bases. There are 20 residues in the CDR3. V dropped 0 bases and J dropped 3; count of bases not matched to a gene: 10. CDR1 is LNHNV, CDR2 YYDKDF, per germline (reference sequence). In nucleotides, the CDR3 is TGTGCCACCAGCAGAGATACCGGGACAGGGGGAATGGACTATAATTCACCCCTCCACTTT. Its translation is CATSRDTGTGGMDYNSPLHF. The entire variable domain, with the rest obtained from reference TRBV15 and TRBJ1-6, is as follows: DAMVIQNPRYQVTQFGKPVTLSCSQTLNHNVMYWYQQKSSQAPKLLFHYYDKDFNNEADTPDNFQSRRPNTSFCFLDIRSPGLGDTAMYLCATSRDTGTGGMDYNSPLHFGNGTRLTVT.

The chain recombines TRBV7-2 with TRBJ2-7; 10 nucleotides agree with TRBD2. Germline loops: CDR1 SGHTA, CDR2 FQGNSA. The CDR3 runs 14 residues. V dropped 6 bases and J dropped 4; count of bases not matched to a gene: 6. In DNA, the CDR3 is TGTGCCAGCAGACTAAGCGGGAGGGAATACGAGCAGTACTTC. Amino acids: CASRLSGREYEQYF.

This clone showed up just a few times. The chain employs TRBV2 and TRBJ1-1; 7 positions agree with TRBD1. V lost 3 bases and J lost 5; bases outside the gene matches: 9. The CDR3 sequence is 15 residues long. Germline lookup yields CDR1 SNHLY and CDR2 FYNNEI. For the CDR3, the DNA is TGTGCCAGCAGTGAGCGGGGCAGGGGGGAAACTGAAGCTTTCTTT. Protein sequence: CASSERGRGETEAFF.

J is TRBJ2-3 and V is TRBV6-6, with D perhaps matching TRBD2 (5 bases). V lost 0 bases, J lost 5 bases, and 12 bases lay in between. This CDR3 is built from 15 residues. Germline V gives CDR1 MNHNY, CDR2 SVGAGI (reference sequence). The CDR3 bases are TGTGCCAGCAGTTACTCGCCGAGGGCGGGAGATACGCAGTATTTT. It specifies CASSYSPRAGDTQYF.

The chain has TRBV19 and TRBJ2-5, with D possibly called TRBD1 or TRBD2 (5 bases each). Looked up from germline, CDR1 is LNHDA and CDR2 is SQIVND (reference sequence). This CDR3 region has 16 residues. V was trimmed by 0 bases and J by 5 bases, leaving 16 bases between them. This chain's CDR3 is CASSIEGRGPGETQYF. CDR3 coding DNA: TGTGCCAGTAGTATAGAGGGTCGGGGTCCAGGGGAGACCCAGTACTTC.

This chain uses TRBV19 with TRBJ2-1, with 9 bases that match TRBD1. The junction had 8 bases not matched to a gene; V was cut back by 3 bases and J by 5 bases. There are 16 residues in the CDR3. Per the germline V gene, CDR1 is LNHDA and CDR2 is SQIVND (reference sequence). Here the CDR3 DNA reads TGTGCCAGTAGTATTGTGGGACAGGGAACGAACAATGAGCAGTTCTTC. Its protein is CASSIVGQGTNNEQFF.

The table lists this clone with a count of one. The rearrangement uses TRBV6-5 and TRBJ2-3, with D possibly TRBD2 on 5 matching bases. The CDR3 has 15 amino acids. Germline V gene sequence: CDR1 MNHEY, CDR2 SVGAGI. V gave up 2 bases and J gave up 6 bases, with 15 bases separating them. CDR3 bases: TGTGCCAGCAGTTACGTCGGTAAAAGAGGGGATACGCAGTATTTT. Its protein product is CASSYVGKRGDTQYF.

The chain uses TRBV11-2 and TRBJ2-7, with D tentatively TRBD1 or TRBD2 (5 bases each). The CDR3 totals 13 residues. Germline V gene sequence: CDR1 SGHAT, CDR2 FQNNGV. The V and J ends lost 5 bases and 2 bases respectively, with 10 bases between them. The CDR3 region is CASSPGTTYEQYF. DNA of the CDR3: TGTGCCAGCAGCCCGGGGACCACCTACGAGCAGTACTTC.